The rows below give T cell receptor beta chains drawn from one sample of a study of siplizumab effects on memory and regulatory T cells. Assay: immunoSEQ multiplex PCR; the TCRdb copy retains only in-frame clones and omits some. The table lists 94,000 or so clones, around 95% of them singletons, with less than 0.035% in the top ten. Source material: naive CD4+ T cells sorted from blood. These receptor sequences come from a human donor in good health. CDR3s include the opening cysteine and the closing phenylalanine or tryptophan. The order of the fields is J gene, clone size, D gene, V gene, CDR3 protein, CDR3 DNA. A D gene is named only where the DNA matches it firmly. Clone size is given for some rows only: seen once, a few or many times, or a class if the clone is expanded.

>TRBJ1-1|once|TRBD1|TRBV7-9
CASSSEQGIVAFF
TGTGCCAGCAGCTCAGAACAGGGGATAGTGGCTTTCTTT
>TRBJ1-5|NA|NA|TRBV7-8
CASSLGQVGQPQHF
TGTGCCAGCAGCTTAGGACAGGTGGGTCAGCCCCAGCATTTT
>TRBJ2-4|NA|NA|TRBV4-3
CASSQDPSTSTKNIQYF
TGCGCCAGCAGCCAAGACCCCTCGACCTCCACCAAAAACATTCAGTACTTC
>TRBJ2-7|NA|NA|TRBV5-6
CASSPIRWEVRYYEQYF
TGTGCCAGCAGCCCTATTCGCTGGGAGGTGCGTTACTACGAGCAGTACTTC
>TRBJ1-5|NA|NA|TRBV11-3
CASSLDRQLQSQHF
TGTGCCAGCAGCTTAGATCGGCAGCTCCAGTCCCAGCATTTT
>TRBJ2-3|NA|TRBD1|TRBV7-3
CASSLGQGETDTQYF
TGTGCCAGCAGCTTAGGACAGGGAGAGACAGATACGCAGTATTTT
>TRBJ1-4|once|TRBD1|TRBV10-1
CASSEPGWDRANEKLFF
TGCGCCAGCAGTGAGCCTGGGTGGGACAGGGCTAATGAAAAACTGTTTTTT
>TRBJ2-3|NA|NA|TRBV7-2
CASSPPGGVDTQYF
TGTGCCAGCAGCCCTCCTGGCGGGGTGGATACGCAGTATTTT
>TRBJ1-1|few|NA|TRBV2
CASSRANTEAFF
TGTGCCAGCTCCCGCGCGAACACTGAAGCTTTCTTT
>TRBJ1-1|NA|NA|TRBV5-4
CASSQGPGQPTEAFF
TGTGCCAGCAGCCAAGGACCAGGACAGCCCACTGAAGCTTTCTTT
>TRBJ1-5|NA|TRBD1|TRBV19
CASSIGLGQGANQPQHF
TGTGCCAGTAGTATAGGGTTAGGACAGGGGGCAAATCAGCCCCAGCATTTT
>TRBJ1-4|NA|NA|TRBV2
CASTPDELNEKLFF
TGTGCCAGCACCCCCGACGAGTTGAATGAAAAACTGTTTTTT
>TRBJ1-6|NA|TRBD1|TRBV6-6
CASSGQVSPLHF
TGTGCCAGCAGTGGACAGGTGTCACCCCTCCACTTT
>TRBJ2-4|NA|NA|TRBV27
CASSFSAKNIQYF
TGTGCCAGCAGTTTCTCGGCCAAAAACATTCAGTACTTC
>TRBJ2-1|NA|TRBD2|TRBV18
CASSPSLAGGYNEQFF
TGTGCCAGCTCACCCTCACTAGCGGGGGGGTACAATGAGCAGTTCTTC
>TRBJ2-2|NA|NA|TRBV11-2
CASSLFSGVAGELFF
TGTGCCAGCAGCTTATTTTCGGGGGTGGCCGGGGAGCTGTTTTTT
>TRBJ2-1|NA|NA|TRBV7-2
CASSSEGTLGNEQFF
TGTGCCAGCAGCTCTGAGGGGACCCTAGGCAATGAGCAGTTCTTC
>TRBJ1-2|NA|NA|TRBV6-5
CASSNFEQDGYTF
TGTGCCAGCAGTAACTTCGAGCAAGATGGCTACACCTTC
>TRBJ1-3|NA|NA|TRBV4-1
CASSQVELLNTIYF
TGCGCCAGCAGCCAAGTAGAGCTGTTAAACACCATATATTTT
>TRBJ1-1|NA|TRBD1|TRBV4-1
CASSQGGTAEAFF
TGCGCCAGCAGCCAAGGGGGGACAGCTGAAGCTTTCTTT
>TRBJ2-7|NA|NA|TRBV5-4
CASSSDRYEQYF
TGTGCCAGCAGCAGTGACAGGTACGAGCAGTACTTC
>TRBJ2-5|NA|NA|TRBV18
CASSLDYGETQYF
TGTGCCAGCTCGCTCGATTATGGAGAGACCCAGTACTTC
>TRBJ2-2|NA|TRBD1|TRBV28
CASSSRGQLFTGNTGELFF
TGTGCCAGCAGTTCTAGGGGACAGCTATTTACTGGGAACACCGGGGAGCTGTTTTTT
>TRBJ1-1|NA|NA|TRBV25-1
CASSAGPTEAFF
TGTGCCAGCAGTGCGGGCCCTACTGAAGCTTTCTTT
>TRBJ2-3|NA|NA|TRBV18
CASSPPGSTDTQYF
TGTGCCAGCTCACCACCGGGGTCCACAGATACGCAGTATTTT
>TRBJ1-4|once|NA|TRBV28
CASSLSGAVDEKLFF
TGTGCCAGCAGTTTATCAGGGGCAGTGGATGAAAAACTGTTTTTT
>TRBJ1-5|NA|NA|TRBV30
CAWSVGVKPQHF
TGTGCCTGGAGTGTCGGGGTAAAGCCCCAGCATTTT
>TRBJ2-1|once|TRBD1|TRBV7-2
CATRGQGYNEQFF
TGTGCCACCAGAGGACAGGGCTACAATGAGCAGTTCTTC
>TRBJ2-3|NA|TRBD2|TRBV6-6
CASSYGRADTQYF
TGTGCCAGCAGTTACGGGAGGGCAGATACGCAGTATTTT
>TRBJ1-1|NA|TRBD1|TRBV4-1
CASSRGDRENTEAFF
TGCGCCAGCAGCCGAGGGGACAGAGAGAACACTGAAGCTTTCTTT